These 15 T cell receptor beta chains were all obtained from the same sample, sequenced in a study of blood T cells in healthy people across ages. A second PCR of 7 to 11 cycles used a sample-barcoded 5' primer and a J-beta primer mix. TCRdb re-called the 5' RACE reads with MiXCR, one entry per CDR3 protein. The data contain about 1,500,000 distinct CDR3 sequences, about 28% of them singletons. Sequencing input: blood. The receptors stem from a woman aged 25 to 39 in good health.

The chain joins TRBV5-5 to TRBJ2-1; D is possibly TRBD1 (6 bases). CDR1 is SGHKS and CDR2 is YYEKEE in the germline V gene (reference sequence). The CDR3 has 16 residues. V was pared by 4 bases and J by 4 bases, with 18 bases between. CDR3 sequence reads: CASSRPGTWGYNEQFF. The DNA for the CDR3 is TGTGCCAGCAGCCGTCCCGGGACATGGGGTTACAATGAGCAGTTCTTC.

The chain is built from TRBV9 and TRBJ2-3; D not certain. This CDR3 spans 13 amino acids. The V end lost 4 bases, the J end lost 6 bases, and 12 bases lay between the germline ends. The germline CDR1 and CDR2 sequences are SGDLS and YYNGEE. The chain's CDR3 is CASSFNNGDTQYF. CDR3 DNA: TGTGCCAGCAGCTTCAACAACGGGGATACGCAGTATTTT.

The chain has TRBV12-3 or TRBV12-4 and TRBJ1-5; no clear D. V was trimmed by 2 bases and J by 10 bases, leaving 15 bases between them. The CDR3 sequence is 14 residues long. For the CDR3, the DNA is TGTGCCAGCAGTTTAAACGGAATGAGCAGCCCCCAGCATTTT. Its translation is CASSLNGMSSPQHF.

There are a few counts of this clonotype. V gene TRBV12-3 or TRBV12-4 combines with J gene TRBJ2-1; maybe TRBD1 (6 bases). The CDR3 runs to 17 residues. V shed 6 bases and J shed 7 bases, with 25 bases lying between them. CDR3 loop: CASSRIDIQGIWNEQFF. DNA for the CDR3: TGTGCCAGCAGCCGTATAGATATACAGGGTATCTGGAATGAGCAGTTCTTC.

This clonotype was counted at least ten times. The chain has TRBV15 and TRBJ2-5; no firm D call. Germline CDR1 and CDR2: LNHNV and YYDKDF (reference sequence). Trimming took 1 base from V and 5 from J, leaving 5 bases between them. The CDR3 has 12 amino acids. CDR3 sequence: CATSRGPETQYF. CDR3 in DNA: TGTGCCACCAGCAGAGGCCCGGAGACCCAGTACTTC.

V gene TRBV12-3 or TRBV12-4 combines with J gene TRBJ2-1, with TRBD2 matching over 11 bases. This CDR3 has 15 residues. Losses at the gene ends were 5 bases for V and 5 bases for J; bases not matched to a gene: 5. This CDR3 reads CASSTRTSGHNEQFF. CDR3 sequence (DNA): TGTGCCAGCAGTACGAGGACTAGCGGGCACAATGAGCAGTTCTTC.

The rearrangement uses TRBV12-3 or TRBV12-4 and TRBJ2-7; D is ambiguous. There are 15 residues in the CDR3. V lost 2 bases and J lost 4, with 15 bases in between. The CDR3 region has the DNA TGTGCCAGCAGTTTAACGCCTGGCACCACTTACGAGCAGTACTTC. Translated, it gives CASSLTPGTTYEQYF.

The sample holds a few counts of this clonotype. The rearrangement uses TRBV10-3 and TRBJ1-1; maybe TRBD1 (6 bases). Germline loops: CDR1 ENHRY, CDR2 SYGVKD. This CDR3 spans 14 amino acids. Trimming took 10 bases from V and 0 from J, leaving 15 bases between them. This CDR3 is CATSKGVLNTEAFF. In nucleotides, the CDR3 is TGTGCCACCTCGAAGGGGGTACTGAACACTGAAGCTTTCTTT.

Only a few counts were recorded for this clonotype. The CDR3 bases are TGCAGCGTTGCCCCTAGACTAGCGGGGACCTACGAGCAGTACTTC. This encodes CSVAPRLAGTYEQYF. V is TRBV29-1 and J is TRBJ2-7, with 11 bases aligning to TRBD2. CDR1 is SQVTM, CDR2 ANQGSEA, per germline. The CDR3 has 15 residues. V dropped 4 bases and J dropped 2; count of bases not matched to a gene: 7.

This rearrangement joins TRBV4-2 to TRBJ1-5; TRBD1 is a possible D gene (5 bases). Germline values: CDR1 LGHNA, CDR2 YNFKEQ. This CDR3 contains 16 residues. The V gene lost 1 base and the J gene lost 0 bases, with 10 bases spanning the gap. The CDR3 region is CASSQAGINSNQPQHF. DNA of the CDR3: TGTGCCAGCAGCCAAGCAGGGATTAATAGCAATCAGCCCCAGCATTTT.

Concerning this clonotype: Just one base apart from a much larger clone, this may be a read error. The gene calls are TRBV10-3 and TRBJ2-1; tentatively, D is TRBD1 (6 bases). Per the germline V gene, CDR1 is ENHRY and CDR2 is SYGVKD. CDR3 length: 14 amino acids. The CDR3, as DNA: TGTGACATCAGTGAGTCTCAAGTACAGGGATCGGGGTTCTTC. Protein: CDISESQVQGSGFF.

The CDR3 nucleotides read TGTGCCAGCAGTCCCATGTTGCGGGGACCCTCCTACAATGAGCAGTTCTTC. Residues: CASSPMLRGPSYNEQFF. The rearrangement links TRBV7-2 to TRBJ2-1; a weak D match, TRBD2 (6 bases). Between the trimmed V and J ends, which lost 6 bases and 0 bases, there was a span of 18 bases. Germline V lookup: CDR1 SGHTA, CDR2 FQGNSA. This CDR3 comprises 17 residues.

This clonotype was seen many times. The rearrangement joins TRBV5-6 to TRBJ2-7; no definite D call. Trimming removed 2 bases from V and 3 bases from J, with 12 bases in between. CDR3 size: 14 residues. Per germline, CDR1 SGHDT and CDR2 YYEEEE. The CDR3 protein is CASSLSLTLYEQYF. DNA of the CDR3: TGTGCCAGCAGCTTAAGCCTTACTCTCTACGAGCAGTACTTC.

Ten or more counts support this clonotype. The V call is TRBV20-1, the J call TRBJ2-3; D call uncertain. This CDR3 is built from 13 residues. In germline, CDR1 is DFQATT, CDR2 SNEGSKA (reference sequence). The V end was cut by 6 bases, the J end by 1 base, with 11 bases between. The CDR3 bases are TGCAGTGCCCCCTCACGCGGCACAGATACGCAGTATTTT. Translation: CSAPSRGTDTQYF.

The chain links TRBV15 to TRBJ2-5, with 8 bases fitting TRBD1. Germline V CDR1 and CDR2: LNHNV, YYDKDF (reference sequence). The CDR3 extends over 14 amino acids. J gave up 2 bases and V 5 bases, and 4 bases lay outside the gene matches. CDR3 amino acids: CATSSRTGQETQYF. CDR3 DNA: TGTGCCACCAGCTCGAGGACAGGGCAAGAGACCCAGTACTTC.